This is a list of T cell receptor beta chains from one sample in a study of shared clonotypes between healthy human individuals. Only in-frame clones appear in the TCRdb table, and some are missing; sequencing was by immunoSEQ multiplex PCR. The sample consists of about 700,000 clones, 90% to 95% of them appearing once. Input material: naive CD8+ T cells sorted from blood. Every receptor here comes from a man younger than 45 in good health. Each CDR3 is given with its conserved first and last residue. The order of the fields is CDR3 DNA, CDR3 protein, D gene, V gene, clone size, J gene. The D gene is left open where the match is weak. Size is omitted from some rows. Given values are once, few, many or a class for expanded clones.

CDR3nt: TGTGCCAGCAGCCCACGGGAGGGGGCAAGAGAGCAGTACTTC
CDR3aa: CASSPREGAREQYF
d_gene: NA
v_gene: TRBV7-2
abundance: NA
j_gene: TRBJ2-7

CDR3nt: TGTGCCAGCAATAAACGAGGGACTGAAGCTTTCTTT
CDR3aa: CASNKRGTEAFF
d_gene: NA
v_gene: TRBV28
abundance: NA
j_gene: TRBJ1-1

CDR3nt: TGCGCCAGCAGCTCACTAGCGGGAGCTGAGCAGTTCTTC
CDR3aa: CASSSLAGAEQFF
d_gene: TRBD2
v_gene: TRBV4-1
abundance: once
j_gene: TRBJ2-1

CDR3nt: TGCAGCGTTCCCAAGACTAGCGGGAGCTCCTACAATGAGCAGTTCTTC
CDR3aa: CSVPKTSGSSYNEQFF
d_gene: TRBD2
v_gene: TRBV29-1
abundance: few
j_gene: TRBJ2-1

CDR3nt: TGTGCCAGCAGTGACCCAGGGTATAGCTCCTACGAGCAGTACTTC
CDR3aa: CASSDPGYSSYEQYF
d_gene: NA
v_gene: TRBV2
abundance: NA
j_gene: TRBJ2-7

CDR3nt: TGCGCCAGCAGCCAGGGACAGTGGACTAGCGGGAGGTTCGATGAGCAGTTCTTC
CDR3aa: CASSQGQWTSGRFDEQFF
d_gene: TRBD2
v_gene: TRBV4-3
abundance: NA
j_gene: TRBJ2-1

CDR3nt: TGCGCCAGCAGAGAGCGCTTCGACGAGCAGTACTTC
CDR3aa: CASRERFDEQYF
d_gene: NA
v_gene: TRBV5-1
abundance: once
j_gene: TRBJ2-7

CDR3nt: TGTGCCAGCAGCGGATACGGGGGCGACTACGAGCAGTACTTC
CDR3aa: CASSGYGGDYEQYF
d_gene: NA
v_gene: TRBV7-9
abundance: once
j_gene: TRBJ2-7

CDR3nt: TGTGCCAGCAGTGTTGGAAAAGCCAAAAACATTCAGTACTTC
CDR3aa: CASSVGKAKNIQYF
d_gene: NA
v_gene: TRBV2
abundance: NA
j_gene: TRBJ2-4

CDR3nt: TGTGCCAGCAGCTTATCTAGTACCGGGGAGCTGTTTTTT
CDR3aa: CASSLSSTGELFF
d_gene: NA
v_gene: TRBV11-3
abundance: NA
j_gene: TRBJ2-2

CDR3nt: TGTGCCAGCAGTTTAGAGGCTAGCTCCTACAATGAGCAGTTCTTC
CDR3aa: CASSLEASSYNEQFF
d_gene: NA
v_gene: TRBV27
abundance: once
j_gene: TRBJ2-1

CDR3nt: TGTGCCAGCTCAGGGGAGGGGCGGGAAGGAATGTACCAAGAGACCCAGTACTTC
CDR3aa: CASSGEGREGMYQETQYF
d_gene: NA
v_gene: TRBV5-4
abundance: NA
j_gene: TRBJ2-5

CDR3nt: TGTGCCAGCAGCGGACATGGGGGCAATCAGCCCCAGCATTTT
CDR3aa: CASSGHGGNQPQHF
d_gene: NA
v_gene: TRBV9
abundance: NA
j_gene: TRBJ1-5